The rows below give T cell receptor beta chains drawn from one sample of a study of blood T cell repertoires in COVID-19. TCRdb's copy holds only in-frame clones and misses some; the assay was immunoSEQ multiplex PCR. This sample has more than 250,000 clones, with about 90% found just once. Material for sequencing was peripheral blood. The origin of the receptors is a woman younger than 45 who had recovered from COVID-19. The CDR3 runs from the conserved cysteine through the conserved F or W. The order of the fields is CDR3 length, J gene, clone size, V gene, D gene, CDR3 DNA, CDR3 protein. A D gene is named only where the DNA matches it firmly. The listing skips clone size in some rows; elsewhere it reads once, few, many or a size class.

14	TRBJ1-5	-	TRBV4-3	TRBD1	TGCGCCAGCAGCCAAGTAGGGGGCGGTCAGCCCCAGCATTTT	CASSQVGGGQPQHF
15	TRBJ2-1	-	TRBV7-2	TRBD2	TGTGCCAGCAGATCCGGGGTAGCGGGGGACAATGAGCAGTTCTTC	CASRSGVAGDNEQFF
16	TRBJ2-3	-	TRBV5-1	TRBD2	TGCGCCAGCAGCCGGGAGGGGGGCCGGGGCACAGATACGCAGTATTTT	CASSREGGRGTDTQYF
14	TRBJ2-6	-	TRBV3-1/TRBV3-2	-	TGTGCCAGCAGCCAATTATCTGGGGCCAACGTCCTGACTTTC	CASSQLSGANVLTF
12	TRBJ1-3	-	TRBV4-1	-	TGCGCCAGCAGGGAGGATGGAAACACCATATATTTT	CASREDGNTIYF
14	TRBJ2-7	-	TRBV7-3	-	TGTGCCAGCAGCTTATCAGATATCTCCTACGAGCAGTACTTC	CASSLSDISYEQYF
15	TRBJ1-1	-	TRBV5-1	-	TGCGCCAGCAGCCAAGGGACTAGCGTGAACACTGAAGCTTTCTTT	CASSQGTSVNTEAFF
13	TRBJ2-3	-	TRBV7-7	-	TGTGCTAGCAGTACCCAACTCGAAGATACGCAGTATTTT	CASSTQLEDTQYF
13	TRBJ1-2	-	TRBV19	TRBD1	TGTGCCAGTAGTATAAGGAGGGGGACAGGCTTGGGCTTC	CASSIRRGTGLGF
14	TRBJ1-1	-	TRBV19	TRBD1	TGTGCCAGTAGTATCCAGGGGGCGAACACTGAAGCTTTCTTT	CASSIQGANTEAFF
11	TRBJ2-1	-	TRBV6-5	-	TGTGCCAGCAGTTCGTTGAATGAGCAGTTCTTC	CASSSLNEQFF
12	TRBJ2-3	-	TRBV10-2	-	TGCGCCAGCAGTCCAGAGACTGGCTCGCAGTATTTT	CASSPETGSQYF
15	TRBJ1-5	once	TRBV6-5	-	TGTGCCAGCAGTTACTCCCCACATCCCGATCAGCCCCAGCATTTT	CASSYSPHPDQPQHF
14	TRBJ2-5	-	TRBV30	TRBD2	TGTGCCTGGAGACTAGCGGGGATTCAAGAGACCCAGTACTTC	CAWRLAGIQETQYF
14	TRBJ2-1	-	TRBV5-4	TRBD2	TGTGCCAGCAGCTTGTCGCCACTAGCGGGTGAGCAGTTCTTC	CASSLSPLAGEQFF
15	TRBJ2-1	-	TRBV15	TRBD2	TGTGCCACCAGCAGAGATCCGGGGGGGAGAGATGAGCAGTTCTTC	CATSRDPGGRDEQFF
18	TRBJ1-2	-	TRBV19	TRBD1	TGTGCCAGTAGTCCTAATACCGGGACAGGCTGGGGGCACTATGGCTACACCTTC	CASSPNTGTGWGHYGYTF
16	TRBJ2-7	-	TRBV29-1	TRBD2	TGCAGCGTTGAAGATCGGTGGGCTAGCGGAACCTACGAGCAGTACTTC	CSVEDRWASGTYEQYF
15	TRBJ2-1	-	TRBV5-4	-	TGTGCCAGCACCCTGCGATCGTCGCGATCCAATGAGCAGTTCTTC	CASTLRSSRSNEQFF
18	TRBJ2-6	-	TRBV15	-	TGTGCCACCAGCGGTACAGGGAAAACATTCTCTGGGGCCAACGTCCTGACTTTC	CATSGTGKTFSGANVLTF
15	TRBJ2-7	-	TRBV24-1	TRBD1	TGTGCCACCAGTGATAGCGGACAGGGTAGCTACGAGCAGTACTTC	CATSDSGQGSYEQYF
17	TRBJ1-5	-	TRBV6-6	TRBD1	TGTGCCAGCAGTCCCGGGACAGGGGTTCGGAACAATCAGCCCCAGCATTTT	CASSPGTGVRNNQPQHF
15	TRBJ1-4	-	TRBV4-1	-	TGCGCCAGCAGCAAAGGATTTACGACAAATGAAAAACTGTTTTTT	CASSKGFTTNEKLFF
14	TRBJ1-5	few	TRBV4-1	-	TGCGCCAGCAGCCAAGGCAGCGCCGATCAGCCCCAGCATTTT	CASSQGSADQPQHF
14	TRBJ2-5	-	TRBV5-1	TRBD1	TGCGCCAGCAGCTCAAACGACAGGGGGGAGACCCAGTACTTC	CASSSNDRGETQYF
16	TRBJ2-2	-	TRBV5-6	TRBD2	TGTGCCAGCAGCCTCCCGGGACTAGCGGGCACCGGGGAGCTGTTTTTT	CASSLPGLAGTGELFF
11	TRBJ2-5	once	TRBV20-1	-	TGCAGTGTCCCCCATCCCGAGACCCAGTACTTC	CSVPHPETQYF
14	TRBJ1-2	-	TRBV6-5	-	TGTGCCAGCAGTTACTCCAGGCAGGGGTACGGCTACACCTTC	CASSYSRQGYGYTF
13	TRBJ1-1	few	TRBV19	-	TGTGCCAGTAGTCTACAGGCGAACACTGAAGCTTTCTTT	CASSLQANTEAFF
15	TRBJ1-1	-	TRBV11-2	TRBD1	TGTGCCAGCAGCTTAAGACAGGGGGTCTCTACTGAAGCTTTCTTT	CASSLRQGVSTEAFF
16	TRBJ1-5	-	TRBV27	-	TGTGCCAGCAGTAGAAGCAGGGTAGCGGGGCGTCAGCCCCAGCATTTT	CASSRSRVAGRQPQHF
16	TRBJ2-1	-	TRBV7-9	-	TGTGCCAGCAGCTTAATTCAGGGGACCACGATCAATGAGCAGTTCTTC	CASSLIQGTTINEQFF
18	TRBJ2-3	-	TRBV12-5	TRBD2	TGTGCTAGTGGTTTGGTTCTCGCACTAGCGGGGGGGGAGGATACGCAGTATTTT	CASGLVLALAGGEDTQYF
14	TRBJ1-1	-	TRBV28	-	TGTGCCAGCAGTTTAGGTGCTGGGCTTACTGAAGCTTTCTTT	CASSLGAGLTEAFF